The 17 T cell receptor beta chains below come from one sample, sequenced in a study of blood T cell repertoires in COVID-19. This table comes from immunoSEQ multiplex PCR, and its TCRdb copy is limited to in-frame clones, with some not included. The sample includes about 260,000 clones, 84% of them seen just once. Sequences were obtained from peripheral blood. Receptor source: a woman aged 40 to 55 who had recovered from COVID-19.

The chain joins TRBV5-8 to TRBJ2-3, with 8 bases matching TRBD1. The CDR3 has 15 amino acids. Germline V gives CDR1 SGHTS, CDR2 YDEGEE. The ends lost 4 bases at V and 2 bases at J; junction bases unmatched: 6. For the CDR3, the DNA is TGTGCCAGCAGCGCACGGGACAGGCACACAGATACGCAGTATTTT. Protein: CASSARDRHTDTQYF. Using reference TRBV5-8 and TRBJ2-3 for the parts outside the CDR3, the full variable domain is EAGVTQSPTHLIKTRGQQATLRCSPISGHTSVYWYQQALGLGLQFLLWYDEGEERNRGNFPPRFSGRQFPNYSSELNVNALELEDSALYLCASSARDRHTDTQYFGPGTRLTVL.

J is TRBJ2-7 and V is TRBV27, with 12 bases that match TRBD1. J was trimmed by 6 bases and V by 3 bases; bases with no gene match: 9. Germline CDR1 and CDR2: MNHEY and SMNVEV (reference sequence). The CDR3 totals 16 residues. CDR3 residues: CASSFVPGQGAGEQYF. CDR3 DNA: TGTGCCAGCAGTTTCGTCCCGGGACAGGGGGCTGGCGAGCAGTACTTC.

The chain employs TRBV28 and TRBJ2-7; possible D gene TRBD1, 5 bases. Trimming shortened V by 6 bases and J by 2 bases, and 8 bases separated the two germline ends. The CDR3 loop spans 12 amino acids. Per germline, CDR1 MDHEN and CDR2 SYDVKM. The CDR3 reads CASRDTPYEQYF. The CDR3 DNA reads as TGTGCCAGCAGGGACACCCCCTACGAGCAGTACTTC.

The chain recombines TRBV29-1 with TRBJ1-2, with 8 bases matching TRBD1. Germline CDR1 is SQVTM and CDR2 is ANQGSEA. The CDR3 contains 15 residues. Trimming took 0 bases from V and 2 from J; bases not matched to a gene: 5. In DNA form, the CDR3 reads TGCAGCGTTGAAGACGTGGGACAGGAGAACTATGGCTACACCTTC. It translates to CSVEDVGQENYGYTF. Full variable domain (rest looked up from reference TRBV29-1 and TRBJ1-2): SAVISQKPSRDICQRGTSLTIQCQVDSQVTMMFWYRQQPGQSLTLIATANQGSEATYESGFVIDKFPISRPNLTFSTLTVSNMSPEDSSIYLCSVEDVGQENYGYTFGSGTRLTVV.

This clone was found once. This chain joins TRBV6-1 and TRBJ1-2; D perhaps matches TRBD1 (5 bases). CDR3 size: 16 residues. Trimming left V 2 bases short and J 2 bases short, with 15 bases between. Per the germline V gene, CDR1 is MNHNS and CDR2 is SASEGT. The CDR3 sequence is CASSELEVAGNYGYTF. The CDR3 nucleotides read TGTGCCAGCAGTGAATTGGAAGTGGCAGGGAACTATGGCTACACCTTC.

The CDR3 region has the DNA TGTGCCAGCAGCTTAAGTTTCCTAGCGGGGGGTGAGACCCAGTACTTC. It specifies CASSLSFLAGGETQYF. The gene calls are TRBV11-2 and TRBJ2-5, with 11 bases that match TRBD2. The CDR3 is 16 amino acids. The trim removed 2 bases at V and 5 bases at J, leaving 7 bases unmatched. Germline V gene lookup returns CDR1 SGHAT and CDR2 FQNNGV. Together with reference TRBV11-2 and TRBJ2-5, the CDR3 gives the full variable domain: EAGVAQSPRYKIIEKRQSVAFWCNPISGHATLYWYQQILGQGPKLLIQFQNNGVVDDSQLPKDRFSAERLKGVDSTLKIQPAKLEDSAVYLCASSLSFLAGGETQYFGPGTRLLVL.

In this sample, this clone turned up a few times. The chain joins TRBV11-3 to TRBJ2-7; a weak D match, TRBD2 (5 bases). Germline V gene lookup returns CDR1 SGHNT and CDR2 YENEEA. The CDR3 contains 14 residues. The V end was cut by 1 base, the J end by 6 bases, with 13 bases between. CDR3 region: CASSLVGQSGEQYF. The CDR3 DNA follows: TGTGCCAGCAGCTTAGTGGGCCAGAGCGGCGAGCAGTACTTC. The full variable domain, rest sourced from reference TRBV11-3 and TRBJ2-7, is EAGVVQSPRYKIIEKKQPVAFWCNPISGHNTLYWYLQNLGQGPELLIRYENEEAVDDSQLPKDRFSAERLKGVDSTLKIQPAELGDSAVYLCASSLVGQSGEQYFGPGTRLTVT.

The rearrangement links TRBV9 to TRBJ2-3; TRBD1 aligns across 10 bases. This CDR3 spans 16 amino acids. CDR1 is SGDLS, CDR2 YYNGEE, per germline. V was pared by 1 base and J by 3 bases, with 5 bases of the junction left unmatched. This CDR3 is CASSVTGQGFTDTQYF. The CDR3 region has the DNA TGTGCCAGCAGCGTAACGGGACAGGGGTTTACAGATACGCAGTATTTT.

This clone was picked up one time. A much larger clone lies one base from this, so it may be a read error. Other DNA sequences in this sample translate to the same CDR3. The chain carries TRBV2 and TRBJ2-7; D not certain. Germline V gene sequence: CDR1 SNHLY, CDR2 FYNNEI. Trimming stripped 3 bases from V and 3 bases from J, with 3 bases between. The CDR3 sequence is 11 residues long. The DNA of the CDR3 is TGTGCCAGCAGTGACAGCTACGAGCAGTACTTC. It is translated as CASSDSYEQYF. The full variable domain, in which reference TRBV2 and TRBJ2-7 provide the parts outside the CDR3, is EPEVTQTPSHQVTQMGQEVILRCVPISNHLYFYWYRQILGQKVEFLVSFYNNEISEKSEIFDDQFSVERPDGSNFTLKIRSTKLEDSAMYFCASSDSYEQYFGPGTRLTVT.

The V call is TRBV6-6, the J call TRBJ1-3; possible D gene TRBD1, 5 bases. Trimming left V 4 bases short and J 0 bases short, with 13 bases between. The germline V gene has CDR1 MNHNY and CDR2 SVGAGI (reference sequence). This CDR3 has 16 residues. Written as DNA, the CDR3 is TGTGCCAGCAGTTTACCGACAGTCAGCTCTGGAAACACCATATATTTT. Translated: CASSLPTVSSGNTIYF.

The chain combines TRBV7-2 with TRBJ1-1; no definite D call. Germline V CDR1 and CDR2: SGHTA, FQGNSA. The CDR3 totals 14 residues. V was shortened by 3 bases and J by 4 bases, with 12 bases between the two germline ends. Here the CDR3 reads CASSFSDLRTEAFF. CDR3 in DNA: TGTGCCAGCAGCTTTTCTGATTTGCGCACTGAAGCTTTCTTT. Together with reference TRBV7-2 and TRBJ1-1, the CDR3 gives the full variable domain: GAGVSQSPSNKVTEKGKDVELRCDPISGHTALYWYRQSLGQGLEFLIYFQGNSAPDKSGLPSDRFSAERTGGSVSTLTIQRTQQEDSAVYLCASSFSDLRTEAFFGQGTRLTVV.

The chain links TRBV27 to TRBJ1-1; TRBD1 matches at 8 bases. After removal of 8 bases from V and 2 bases from J, the junction contained 7 bases not matched to a gene. The germline CDR1 and CDR2 sequences are MNHEY and SMNVEV (reference sequence). This CDR3 spans 14 amino acids. The CDR3 loop is CASSLQGANTEAFF. The CDR3 DNA follows: TGTGCCAGCTCGCTTCAGGGGGCAAACACTGAAGCTTTCTTT.

The chain links TRBV5-6 to TRBJ1-3; D call uncertain. V shed 1 base and J shed 4 bases, with 6 bases lying between them. CDR1 and CDR2 (germline): SGHDT, YYEEEE. The CDR3 spans 13 residues. The CDR3 sequence is CASSLNPGNTIYF. The CDR3 DNA reads TGTGCCAGCAGCTTGAATCCGGGAAACACCATATATTTT.

This chain joins TRBV27 and TRBJ2-3; 11 bases map to TRBD2. Trimming removed 6 bases from V and 2 bases from J; junction bases left unmatched: 16. The CDR3 extends over 19 amino acids. The germline CDR1 and CDR2 sequences are MNHEY and SMNVEV (reference sequence). CDR3 in amino acids: CASSLYAYTSGGYTDTQYF. CDR3 DNA sequence: TGTGCCAGCAGCCTATATGCCTATACTAGCGGGGGATACACAGATACGCAGTATTTT.

The V and J genes are TRBV18 and TRBJ2-4, with 7 bases identical to TRBD1. Germline values: CDR1 KGHSH, CDR2 LQKENI. V gave up 3 bases and J gave up 5 bases; unmatched junction bases: 4. The length of the CDR3 is 14 residues. CDR3 protein: CASSPPTGENIQYF. CDR3 DNA sequence: TGTGCCAGCTCACCCCCCACAGGGGAAAACATTCAGTACTTC. The full variable domain, with the rest looked up from reference TRBV18 and TRBJ2-4, is NAGVMQNPRHLVRRRGQEARLRCSPMKGHSHVYWYRQLPEEGLKFMVYLQKENIIDESGMPKERFSAEFPKEGPSILRIQQVVRGDSAAYFCASSPPTGENIQYFGAGTRLSVL.

This clone was picked up one time. Within the sample, other DNA sequences also encode this same CDR3. V is TRBV15 and J is TRBJ2-1; 10 positions match TRBD2. CDR1 and CDR2 (germline): LNHNV, YYDKDF (reference sequence). Trimming cost V 1 base and J 0 bases; bases outside gene matches: 6. The length of the CDR3 is 18 residues. The CDR3 is CATSRALAGAGSYNEQFF. The DNA for the CDR3 is TGTGCCACCAGCAGAGCCCTAGCGGGGGCTGGCTCCTACAATGAGCAGTTCTTC.

This clone has a single count. This sequence joins TRBV6-6 and TRBJ2-7; 8 bases match TRBD1. The J segment lost 2 bases and the V segment lost 4 bases, leaving 4 bases of the junction unmatched. CDR1 MNHNY and CDR2 SVGAGI come from the germline V gene (reference sequence). The CDR3 runs to 14 residues. The CDR3 DNA follows: TGTGCCAGCAGTTTCCCGACAGGGGCCTACGAGCAGTACTTC. The encoded protein is CASSFPTGAYEQYF.